This passage covers 10 T cell receptor beta chains from one sample sequenced in a study of control samples from healthy donors and cancer patients. The repertoire was sequenced with immunoSEQ multiplex PCR; TCRdb's copy has only in-frame clones and lacks some. The sample comprises about 180,000 clones, more than 85% of which are singletons, and 2% to 2.5% rests with the top ten. Sequencing used blood. Source of these receptors: a woman aged 40 to 55 in good health.

The chain has TRBV29-1 and TRBJ1-1; tentative D call: TRBD1 (5 bases). The CDR3 extends over 9 amino acids. Germline lookup yields CDR1 SQVTM and CDR2 ANQGSEA. The ends were cut back, 6 bases at V and 12 bases at J, with 11 bases in the middle. CDR3 DNA sequence: TGCAGCGTGACTGAGGGGTCTTTCTTT. Its protein is CSVTEGSFF.

V and J are TRBV11-3 and TRBJ1-1; the D is unclear. From germline, CDR1 is SGHNT and CDR2 YENEEA. This CDR3 has 13 residues. V gave up 2 bases and J gave up 1 base, with 5 bases separating them. The CDR3 DNA is TGTGCCAGCAGCTTATTTGGGAACACTGAAGCTTTCTTT. Protein product: CASSLFGNTEAFF.

The chain is built from TRBV9 and TRBJ1-1, with D possibly being TRBD1 (6 bases). Germline V lookup: CDR1 SGDLS, CDR2 YYNGEE. This CDR3 comprises 14 residues. With 4 bases removed from V and 4 bases from J, the gap between germline ends came to 14 bases. CDR3 region: CASSSQGYGTEAFF. The CDR3 DNA reads as TGTGCCAGCAGCTCACAGGGTTATGGCACTGAAGCTTTCTTT. The whole variable domain, filled in from reference TRBV9 and TRBJ1-1, reads DSGVTQTPKHLITATGQRVTLRCSPRSGDLSVYWYQQSLDQGLQFLIQYYNGEERAKGNILERFSAQQFPDLHSELNLSSLELGDSALYFCASSSQGYGTEAFFGQGTRLTVV.

This clone was counted once. The chain links TRBV5-4 to TRBJ1-3; D gene unclear. Trimming cost V 1 base and J 4 bases, with 15 bases left between them. The germline V gene encodes CDR1 SGHNT and CDR2 YYREEE (reference sequence). The CDR3 covers 16 residues. As DNA, the CDR3 is TGTGCCAGCAGCTTGCCAGGCCCTAATGGCGGAAACACCATATATTTT. It codes for CASSLPGPNGGNTIYF.

The chain is built from TRBV12-3 or TRBV12-4 and TRBJ1-2; TRBD1 matches at 7 bases. This CDR3 contains 13 residues. With 5 bases clipped from V and 7 bases from J, the junction kept 7 bases outside the gene matches. CDR3 in DNA: TGTGCCAGCAGTCAACAGGGGTTCCTTGGCTACACCTTC. This gives the protein CASSQQGFLGYTF.

The CDR3: CASSLEGAAIYGYTF. For the CDR3, the DNA is TGTGCCAGCAGCTTGGAGGGGGCGGCGATCTATGGCTACACCTTC. The chain employs TRBV5-4 and TRBJ1-2, with 7 nucleotides matching TRBD1. CDR3 length: 15 residues. The junction had 6 bases not matched to a gene; V was cut back by 0 bases and J by 4 bases. CDR1 is SGHNT and CDR2 is YYREEE in the germline V gene (reference sequence). Based on the CDR3 plus reference TRBV5-4 and TRBJ1-2, the full variable domain is ETGVTQSPTHLIKTRGQQVTLRCSSQSGHNTVSWYQQALGQGPQFIFQYYREEENGRGNFPPRFSGLQFPNYSSELNVNALELDDSALYLCASSLEGAAIYGYTFGSGTRLTVV.

The rearrangement joins TRBV6-6 to TRBJ1-1; 7 positions agree with TRBD1. V lost 5 bases, J lost 5 bases, and 8 bases stayed unmatched. The CDR3 sequence is 14 residues long. Germline values: CDR1 MNHNY, CDR2 SVGAGI (reference sequence). The CDR3 nucleotides are TGTGCCAGCAGTCCCCAGGGGGGGGATACTGAAGCTTTCTTT. As protein: CASSPQGGDTEAFF.

The V call is TRBV12-5, the J call TRBJ1-1; D gene uncertain. The germline V gene has CDR1 LGHNT and CDR2 FRNRAP. The CDR3 totals 17 residues. Deletions cut 6 bases from V and 2 bases from J, with 22 bases between. The CDR3 region has the DNA TGTGCTAGTGGGCCATTCCGAAGTCGGGCTATTAACACTGAAGCTTTCTTT. Protein sequence: CASGPFRSRAINTEAFF.

The chain uses TRBV19 and TRBJ1-3, with a weak D call TRBD1 (6 bases). Germline loops: CDR1 LNHDA, CDR2 SQIVND (reference sequence). This CDR3 has 14 residues. The V end lost 3 bases, the J end lost 8 bases, and 14 bases lay between the germline ends. Here the CDR3 reads CASSIDRSVDTIYF. The CDR3 DNA sequence: TGTGCCAGTAGTATTGACAGGTCGGTCGACACCATATATTTT.

This clone was detected once. The chain is built from TRBV15 and TRBJ2-7, with D perhaps assigned TRBD1 or TRBD2 (5 bases each). This CDR3 region has 15 residues. V was pared by 5 bases and J by 0 bases, with 14 bases between. The germline CDR1 and CDR2 sequences are LNHNV and YYDKDF (reference sequence). In DNA form, the CDR3 reads TGTGCCACCAGCCCCCCCGGGGCTCTCTCCTACGAGCAGTACTTC. Its translation is CATSPPGALSYEQYF.